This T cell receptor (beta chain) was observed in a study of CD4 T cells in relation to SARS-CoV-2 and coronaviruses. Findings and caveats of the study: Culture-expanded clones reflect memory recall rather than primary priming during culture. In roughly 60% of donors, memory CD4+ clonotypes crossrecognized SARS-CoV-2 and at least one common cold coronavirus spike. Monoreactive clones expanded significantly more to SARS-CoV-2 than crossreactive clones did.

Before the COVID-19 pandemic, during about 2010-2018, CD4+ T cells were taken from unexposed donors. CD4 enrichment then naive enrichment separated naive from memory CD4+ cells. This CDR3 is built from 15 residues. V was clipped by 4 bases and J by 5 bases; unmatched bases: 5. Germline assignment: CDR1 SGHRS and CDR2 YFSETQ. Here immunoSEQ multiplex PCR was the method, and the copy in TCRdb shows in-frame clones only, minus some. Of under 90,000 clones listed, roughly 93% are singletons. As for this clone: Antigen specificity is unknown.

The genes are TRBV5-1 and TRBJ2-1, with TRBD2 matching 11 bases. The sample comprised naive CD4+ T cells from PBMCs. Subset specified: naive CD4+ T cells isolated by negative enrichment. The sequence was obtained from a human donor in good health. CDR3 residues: CASSPPGLADNEQFF. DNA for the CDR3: TGCGCCAGCAGCCCCCCGGGACTAGCGGACAATGAGCAGTTCTTC.